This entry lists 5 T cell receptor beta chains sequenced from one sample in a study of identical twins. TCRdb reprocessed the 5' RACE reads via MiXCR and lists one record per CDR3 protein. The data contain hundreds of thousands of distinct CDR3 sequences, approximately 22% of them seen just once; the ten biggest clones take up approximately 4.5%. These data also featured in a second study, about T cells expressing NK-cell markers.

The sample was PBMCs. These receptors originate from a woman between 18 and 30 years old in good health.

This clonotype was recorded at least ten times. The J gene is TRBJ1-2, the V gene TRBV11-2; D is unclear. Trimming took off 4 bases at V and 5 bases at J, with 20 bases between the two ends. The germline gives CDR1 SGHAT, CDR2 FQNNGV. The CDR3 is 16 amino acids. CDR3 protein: CASSSRTSLFEYGYTF. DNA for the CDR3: TGTGCCAGCAGCTCACGGACCAGCCTCTTTGAATATGGCTACACCTTC.

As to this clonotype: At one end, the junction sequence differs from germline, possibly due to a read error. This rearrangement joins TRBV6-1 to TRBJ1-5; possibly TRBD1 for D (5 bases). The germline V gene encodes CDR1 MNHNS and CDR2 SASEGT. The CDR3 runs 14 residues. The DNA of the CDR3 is TGTGCCAGCAGTGAACAGGGTTCCAATCAGCCCCAGAATTTT. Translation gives CASSEQGSNQPQNF.

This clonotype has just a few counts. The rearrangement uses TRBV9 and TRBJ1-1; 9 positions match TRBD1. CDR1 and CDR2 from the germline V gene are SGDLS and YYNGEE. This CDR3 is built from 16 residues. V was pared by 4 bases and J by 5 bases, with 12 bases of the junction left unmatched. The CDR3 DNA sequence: TGTGCCAGCAGCCTGGGACAGGGAATCCCATGGACTGAAGCTTTCTTT. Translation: CASSLGQGIPWTEAFF. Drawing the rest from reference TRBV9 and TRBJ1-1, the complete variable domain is DSGVTQTPKHLITATGQRVTLRCSPRSGDLSVYWYQQSLDQGLQFLIQYYNGEERAKGNILERFSAQQFPDLHSELNLSSLELGDSALYFCASSLGQGIPWTEAFFGQGTRLTVV.

The CDR3 nucleotides are TGTGCTAGTGGCTCCGGACAGGGGGCCCTCAATGAGCAGTTCTTC. Its protein product is CASGSGQGALNEQFF. The rearrangement uses TRBV12-5 and TRBJ2-1, with 11 bases aligning to TRBD1. V lost 6 bases and J lost 6; bases outside the gene matches: 7. The length of the CDR3 is 15 residues. Germline V gene data show CDR1 as LGHNT and CDR2 as FRNRAP.

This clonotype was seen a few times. The DNA of the CDR3 is TGCAGTGCTAGAGATCCACTAGCGGGGTTTTACGAGCAGTACTTC. Translation: CSARDPLAGFYEQYF. V is TRBV20-1 and J is TRBJ2-7, with TRBD2 matching over 10 bases. From germline, CDR1 is DFQATT and CDR2 SNEGSKA (reference sequence). The ends lost 0 bases at V and 4 bases at J; junction bases unmatched: 6. The length of the CDR3 is 15 residues.